The rows below give T cell receptor beta chains drawn from one sample of a study of blood T cells in healthy people across ages. A single record per CDR3 protein comes from TCRdb applying MiXCR to the 5' RACE reads. Among about 750,000 distinct CDR3 sequences listed, approximately 53% were seen once. The sequencing sample was made of blood. The receptors derive from an elderly man in good health. The CDR3 runs from the conserved cysteine through the conserved F or W. Fields, in order: D gene, V gene, J gene, clone size, CDR3 DNA, CDR3 protein. D genes are given only for firm matches. Clone size is not always given. Where it is, it says once, few, many or a class for expanded clones.

D gene: TRBD2
V gene: TRBV5-1
J gene: TRBJ2-1
clone size: .
CDR3 DNA: TGCGCCAGCAGCTTGGATGGTAGCGGGAGTTCCAACAATGAGCAGTTCTTC
CDR3 protein: CASSLDGSGSSNNEQFF

D gene: TRBD2
V gene: TRBV3-1
J gene: TRBJ2-7
clone size: .
CDR3 DNA: TGTGCCAGCAGCCAAGGGCTAGCGGCCGAGCAGTACTTC
CDR3 protein: CASSQGLAAEQYF

D gene: TRBD1
V gene: TRBV7-9
J gene: TRBJ1-2
clone size: many
CDR3 DNA: TGTGCCAGCAGCCCGGGACAGAAAAACTATGGCTACACCTTC
CDR3 protein: CASSPGQKNYGYTF

D gene: TRBD2
V gene: TRBV12-3/TRBV12-4
J gene: TRBJ2-1
clone size: few
CDR3 DNA: TGTGCCAGCACCATCAGCGGGAGTTGGGGCAATGAGCAGTTCTTC
CDR3 protein: CASTISGSWGNEQFF

D gene: TRBD1
V gene: TRBV14
J gene: TRBJ2-5
clone size: .
CDR3 DNA: TGTGCCAGCAGCAGATGGACAGGGCCCGCAGAGACCCAGTACTTC
CDR3 protein: CASSRWTGPAETQYF

D gene: TRBD1
V gene: TRBV5-5
J gene: TRBJ2-7
clone size: .
CDR3 DNA: TGTGCCAGCAGCAGCCCGTTAGGGGGCCGGTCCTACGAGCAGTACTTC
CDR3 protein: CASSSPLGGRSYEQYF

D gene: .
V gene: TRBV3-1
J gene: TRBJ2-7
clone size: .
CDR3 DNA: TGTGCCAGCAGCCAAGCCGGGAAAAACTACGAGCAGTACTTC
CDR3 protein: CASSQAGKNYEQYF

D gene: .
V gene: TRBV2
J gene: TRBJ2-1
clone size: few
CDR3 DNA: TGTGCCAGCAGCAGCTGGAGGGGAGAGAATGAGCAGTTCTTC
CDR3 protein: CASSSWRGENEQFF

D gene: TRBD2
V gene: TRBV29-1
J gene: TRBJ2-7
clone size: .
CDR3 DNA: TGCAGCGTGAGATCCGGGACTAGTGCCTACGAGCAGTACTTC
CDR3 protein: CSVRSGTSAYEQYF

D gene: .
V gene: TRBV6-5
J gene: TRBJ1-2
clone size: .
CDR3 DNA: TGTGCCAGCAACGTTACCCCCAACAGGGCCTCTGGCTACACCTTC
CDR3 protein: CASNVTPNRASGYTF

D gene: TRBD1
V gene: TRBV4-1
J gene: TRBJ1-2
clone size: few
CDR3 DNA: TGCGCCAGCAGCCATGGACAGGTCTTGAACTATGGCTACACCTTC
CDR3 protein: CASSHGQVLNYGYTF

D gene: .
V gene: TRBV7-2
J gene: TRBJ1-4
clone size: few
CDR3 DNA: TGTGCCAGCACCCACCGGAATGAAAAACTGTTTTTT
CDR3 protein: CASTHRNEKLFF

D gene: TRBD1
V gene: TRBV9
J gene: TRBJ2-5
clone size: .
CDR3 DNA: TGTGCCAGCAGCGTAGAGGACAGGGGGCGAGTAGAGACCCAGTACTTC
CDR3 protein: CASSVEDRGRVETQYF

D gene: TRBD1
V gene: TRBV29-1
J gene: TRBJ2-5
clone size: many
CDR3 DNA: TGCAGCGTTTCGGACAGGGGCAGATCGAGCGAGACCCAGTACTTC
CDR3 protein: CSVSDRGRSSETQYF

D gene: TRBD1
V gene: TRBV5-1
J gene: TRBJ1-2
clone size: few
CDR3 DNA: TGCGCCAGCAGCTCGTCGACAGGGAACTATGGCTACACCTTC
CDR3 protein: CASSSSTGNYGYTF

D gene: .
V gene: TRBV5-1
J gene: TRBJ2-1
clone size: .
CDR3 DNA: TGCGCCAGCAGCTGGGCGCCTGGGAATGAGCAGTTCTTC
CDR3 protein: CASSWAPGNEQFF

D gene: .
V gene: TRBV2
J gene: TRBJ2-5
clone size: .
CDR3 DNA: TGTGCCAGCATTCGACCCGGAGAGACCCAGTACTTC
CDR3 protein: CASIRPGETQYF